This T cell receptor beta chain was captured by sequencing in a study of blood T cells in healthy people across ages. Germline V gene sequence: CDR1 SGDLS, CDR2 YYNGEE. The V gene lost 3 bases and the J gene lost 7 bases, with 17 bases spanning the gap. The CDR3 runs to 16 residues. This clonotype was counted between two and nine times. Next came a second PCR, run for about 7 to 12 cycles, which used a sample-barcoded 5' primer along with a J-beta primer mix. TCRdb re-analysed the 5' RACE reads in MiXCR, keeping a single row per CDR3 protein. The sample yields roughly 800,000 distinct CDR3 sequences, just under 25% seen once. Separately, the same data were catalogued under a study of T cells of mothers and their children. That report notes: Mother-child pairs who were related displayed a slightly higher overlap than unrelated pairs, a difference that was non-significant.

The chain couples TRBV9 to TRBJ1-6; a possible D gene is TRBD1 (5 bases). The sequenced sample was blood. The receptor's source is a boy aged 5-17 years in good health. The CDR3 sequence is CASSAKPGLNNSPLHF. The CDR3 DNA follows: TGTGCCAGCAGCGCAAAGCCGGGACTGAACAATTCACCCCTCCACTTT.